The next 27 T cell receptor beta chains were all read from a single sample in a study of control samples from healthy donors and cancer patients. The assay was immunoSEQ multiplex PCR, and TCRdb's table has in-frame clones only and misses some. The table shows tens of thousands of clones, with 92% occurring only once. Sample: blood. These receptors were collected from a woman aged 45-65 years in good health.

V usage is TRBV18 and J usage is TRBJ1-5, with no clear D. The CDR3 is made up of 13 amino acids. CDR1 and CDR2 (germline): KGHSH, LQKENI. With 2 bases removed from V and 7 bases from J, the gap between germline ends came to 9 bases. CDR3 residues: CASSPGMDQPQHF. In DNA form, the CDR3 reads TGTGCCAGCTCACCAGGGATGGACCAGCCCCAGCATTTT. The variable domain in full, with the rest retrieved from reference TRBV18 and TRBJ1-5, is NAGVMQNPRHLVRRRGQEARLRCSPMKGHSHVYWYRQLPEEGLKFMVYLQKENIIDESGMPKERFSAEFPKEGPSILRIQQVVRGDSAAYFCASSPGMDQPQHFGDGTRLSIL.

This sequence joins TRBV5-1 and TRBJ1-2; tentative D call: TRBD1 (5 bases). Germline V gives CDR1 SGHRS, CDR2 YFSETQ. The CDR3 spans 15 residues. V was clipped by 0 bases and J by 8 bases, with 17 bases between them. This CDR3 is CASSLAGDGAGGYTF. The CDR3 DNA sequence: TGCGCCAGCAGCTTGGCCGGTGATGGGGCTGGAGGCTACACCTTC.

In DNA form, the CDR3 reads TGTGCCAGCAGTCGCCCGGGACAGGGGGAGTACTTC. This translates into CASSRPGQGEYF. This chain uses TRBV27 with TRBJ2-7; 11 positions agree with TRBD1. V was clipped by 5 bases and J by 11 bases; unmatched bases: 5. Looked up from germline, CDR1 is MNHEY and CDR2 is SMNVEV (reference sequence). This CDR3 has 12 amino acids.

This chain uses TRBV30 with TRBJ1-5; D not certain. CDR3 length: 12 amino acids. V was shortened by 0 bases and J by 7 bases, with 7 bases between the two germline ends. Germline V gives CDR1 GTSNPN, CDR2 SVGIG (reference sequence). DNA for the CDR3: TGTGCCTGGAGTGTCCCCTGGCAGCCCCAGCATTTT. This translates into CAWSVPWQPQHF.

The chain couples TRBV12-3 or TRBV12-4 to TRBJ2-7; D remains unclear. This CDR3 contains 13 residues. V gave up 2 bases and J gave up 3 bases, with 8 bases separating them. This chain's CDR3 is CASSLLPSYEQYF. Here the CDR3 DNA reads TGTGCCAGCAGTTTACTTCCCAGCTACGAGCAGTACTTC.

With respect to this clone: At one of its ends the junction is not consistent with the germline gene, which may arise from a read error. The gene calls are TRBV6-1 and TRBJ1-2; D is unclear. The CDR3 contains 13 residues. Germline assignment: CDR1 MNHNS and CDR2 SASEGT. Here the CDR3 reads CASSEVVGRRTSF. The DNA for the CDR3 is TGTGCCAGCAGTGAAGTGGTTGGGCGGAGAACGTCCTTC.

The genes are TRBV7-3 and TRBJ2-7, with 11 bases identical to TRBD1. The CDR3 covers 18 residues. In germline, CDR1 is SGHTA, CDR2 FQGTGA. V shed 7 bases and J 6 bases; nucleotides not matched to a gene: 20. CDR3: CASNLPSNLRDRGIEQYF. The CDR3 bases are TGTGCCAGCAATTTACCCTCGAACTTACGGGACAGGGGGATCGAGCAGTACTTC.

This clone was seen a single time. The chain employs TRBV7-9 and TRBJ1-5, with a weak D call TRBD1 (5 bases). There are 14 residues in the CDR3. Germline assignment: CDR1 SEHNR and CDR2 FQNEAQ (reference sequence). V was shortened by 2 bases and J by 3 bases, with 8 bases between the two germline ends. CDR3 nucleotides: TGTGCCAGCAGCTTACCGACAGCCAATCAGCCCCAGCATTTT. Encoded protein: CASSLPTANQPQHF.

This clone was found a few times. Here the CDR3 DNA reads TGTGCCAGCTCTTCTGGTTTTGACACTAGCACAGATACGCAGTATTTT. As protein: CASSSGFDTSTDTQYF. V is TRBV5-6 and J is TRBJ2-3; D remains unclear. V was pared by 7 bases and J by 0 bases, with 18 bases between. There are 16 residues in the CDR3. Per germline, CDR1 SGHDT and CDR2 YYEEEE.

The gene calls are TRBV6-5 and TRBJ2-4; TRBD2 matches 7 bases. The germline CDR1 and CDR2 sequences are MNHEY and SVGAGI. Unmatched junction bases numbered 8, after V lost 0 bases and J lost 6 bases. CDR3 length: 16 residues. CDR3 in DNA: TGTGCCAGCAGTTACTCGCCCACCTCGGGGGGAAACATTCAGTACTTC. Protein: CASSYSPTSGGNIQYF.

This sequence joins TRBV5-6 and TRBJ2-3; possible D gene TRBD2, 5 bases. Germline lookup yields CDR1 SGHDT and CDR2 YYEEEE. The CDR3 is 14 amino acids. Trimming took 4 bases from V and 7 from J, leaving 16 bases between them. For the CDR3, the DNA is TGTGCCAGCAGCCCGGCCCAGAGGGAATATACGCAGTATTTT. It specifies CASSPAQREYTQYF.

J is TRBJ1-1 and V is TRBV5-1; D remains ambiguous. V shed 2 bases and J shed 0 bases, with 8 bases lying between them. Germline V gene data show CDR1 as SGHRS and CDR2 as YFSETQ. CDR3 size: 14 residues. CDR3 nucleotide sequence: TGCGCCAGCAGCTTTGGCAGTTTGAACACTGAAGCTTTCTTT. This gives the protein CASSFGSLNTEAFF.

The chain has TRBV12-5 and TRBJ2-1; TRBD1 aligns across 11 bases. This CDR3 region has 15 residues. CDR1 is LGHNT and CDR2 is FRNRAP in the germline V gene. The V gene end was trimmed by 6 bases and the J gene end by 4 bases; junction bases not matched to a gene: 5. The CDR3 nucleotides are TGTGCTAGTGGGCTCGGGACAGGGGGTTACAATGAGCAGTTCTTC. As protein: CASGLGTGGYNEQFF.

V usage is TRBV6-5 and J usage is TRBJ1-2; 8 bases are shared with TRBD1. The trim removed 6 bases at V and 1 base at J, leaving 4 bases unmatched. The CDR3 runs 14 residues. The V gene's germline CDR1 is MNHEY and CDR2 SVGAGI. The CDR3 DNA follows: TGTGCCAGCAGAAGGACAGGGATTAACTATGGCTACACCTTC. It is translated as CASRRTGINYGYTF.

V is TRBV4-3 and J is TRBJ2-6, with D hard to call. Germline CDR1 reads LGHNA; CDR2 reads YSLEER. The CDR3 is 17 amino acids. The V and J ends lost 0 bases and 4 bases respectively, with 13 bases between them. CDR3 loop: CASSQDSGQSGANVLTF. As DNA, the CDR3 is TGCGCCAGCAGCCAAGATTCTGGTCAGTCCGGGGCCAACGTCCTGACTTTC.

This chain joins TRBV11-3 and TRBJ2-7; TRBD1 aligns across 8 bases. The trim removed 0 bases at V and 3 bases at J, leaving 1 base unmatched. The germline V gene encodes CDR1 SGHNT and CDR2 YENEEA. CDR3 length equals 14 residues. In DNA, the CDR3 is TGTGCCAGCAGCTTAGAAGGACAGGGCTACGAGCAGTACTTC. Protein: CASSLEGQGYEQYF.

The chain is built from TRBV4-3 and TRBJ1-4; D perhaps matches TRBD1 (5 bases). Germline CDR1 reads LGHNA; CDR2 reads YSLEER. Between the trimmed V and J ends, which lost 0 bases and 5 bases, there was a span of 13 bases. The CDR3 is 16 residues long. CDR3 residues: CASSQDSPGKNEKLFF. The CDR3 nucleotides are TGCGCCAGCAGCCAAGATTCCCCAGGGAAGAATGAAAAACTGTTTTTT.

The chain links TRBV5-1 to TRBJ2-1; possible D gene TRBD1, 5 bases. The CDR3 totals 14 residues. With 4 bases removed from V and 3 bases from J, the gap between germline ends came to 11 bases. From germline, CDR1 is SGHRS and CDR2 YFSETQ. CDR3 coding DNA: TGCGCCAGCAGCCGAGACAGCGTCTACAATGAGCAGTTCTTC. Protein sequence: CASSRDSVYNEQFF. Full variable domain (missing parts from reference TRBV5-1 and TRBJ2-1): KAGVTQTPRYLIKTRGQQVTLSCSPISGHRSVSWYQQTPGQGLQFLFEYFSETQRNKGNFPGRFSGRQFSNSRSEMNVSTLELGDSALYLCASSRDSVYNEQFFGPGTRLTVL.

V is TRBV30 and J is TRBJ2-3, with a possible D match to TRBD2 (6 bases). This CDR3 comprises 16 residues. CDR1 is GTSNPN and CDR2 is SVGIG in the germline V gene (reference sequence). V lost 3 bases to trimming and J lost 0 bases, with 16 bases between them. CDR3 bases: TGTGCCTGGAGAAGGCGGGGATCTACCAGCACAGATACGCAGTATTTT. This sequence encodes CAWRRRGSTSTDTQYF.

V and J are TRBV3-1 (or the pseudogene TRBV3-2) and TRBJ1-1, with no clear D. From germline, CDR1 is LGHDT and CDR2 YNNKEL (reference sequence). This CDR3 contains 13 residues. V lost 0 bases and J lost 11, with 13 bases in between. The CDR3 nucleotides read TGTGCCAGCAGCCAAGATCTCAGTGGGTGGGCTTTCTTT. Encoded protein: CASSQDLSGWAFF.

The V call is TRBV7-9, the J call TRBJ1-1; 8 nucleotides align to TRBD1. The germline gives CDR1 SEHNR, CDR2 FQNEAQ (reference sequence). The CDR3 loop spans 14 amino acids. Unmatched junction bases numbered 5, after V lost 4 bases and J lost 4 bases. The CDR3 region is CASSSGGASTEAFF. CDR3 nucleotides: TGTGCCAGCAGCTCAGGGGGCGCGTCCACTGAAGCTTTCTTT.

V and J are TRBV28 and TRBJ1-1; TRBD1 might be the D (5 bases). Trimming removed 6 bases at V and 3 bases at J, with 14 bases between. CDR3 size: 14 residues. Looked up from germline, CDR1 is MDHEN and CDR2 is SYDVKM. The CDR3 nucleotides read TGTGCCAGCAGGAGTTGGCAGGGCCACACTGAAGCTTTCTTT. This codes for CASRSWQGHTEAFF.

This clone was detected once. The V and J genes are TRBV18 and TRBJ1-3; TRBD1 aligns across 7 bases. This CDR3 has 16 amino acids. Trimming at V came to 6 bases and at J to 0 bases, leaving 8 bases not matched to a gene. CDR1 and CDR2 from the germline V gene are KGHSH and LQKENI. CDR3 amino acids: CASSPGQLSSGNTIYF. The CDR3 DNA reads TGTGCCAGCTCGCCGGGACAGCTTTCCTCTGGAAACACCATATATTTT.

The chain employs TRBV2 and TRBJ2-4, with TRBD1 matching over 7 bases. CDR3 length equals 14 residues. CDR1 and CDR2 from the germline V gene are SNHLY and FYNNEI. With 6 bases clipped from V and 8 bases from J, the junction kept 10 bases outside the gene matches. The CDR3, as DNA: TGTGCCAGCAGAAGACAGGGCCTATGGGACATTCAGTACTTC. It yields the protein CASRRQGLWDIQYF.

The V call is TRBV7-3, the J call TRBJ2-5; D remains ambiguous. There are 14 residues in the CDR3. CDR1 and CDR2 (germline): SGHTA, FQGTGA. V was cut by 4 bases and J by 4 bases, with 13 bases left in between. The CDR3 loop reads CASSSGNGAETQYF. CDR3 DNA: TGTGCCAGCAGCTCGGGCAACGGAGCAGAGACCCAGTACTTC.

The chain combines TRBV28 with TRBJ2-1; 8 positions agree with TRBD1. Germline lookup yields CDR1 MDHEN and CDR2 SYDVKM. The length of the CDR3 is 15 residues. V dropped 5 bases and J dropped 5; count of bases not matched to a gene: 8. CDR3 DNA sequence: TGTGCCAGCAGTCCACGGGACAGGCGGGACAATGAGCAGTTCTTC. Translation gives CASSPRDRRDNEQFF.

The V gene is TRBV2, the J gene TRBJ1-5; D is uncertain. Germline values: CDR1 SNHLY, CDR2 FYNNEI. V was pared by 6 bases and J by 3 bases, with 15 bases between. The CDR3 is made up of 15 amino acids. The DNA of the CDR3 is TGTGCCAGCAGGGAGAGGCACGGCATCAATCAGCCCCAGCATTTT. Protein sequence: CASRERHGINQPQHF.